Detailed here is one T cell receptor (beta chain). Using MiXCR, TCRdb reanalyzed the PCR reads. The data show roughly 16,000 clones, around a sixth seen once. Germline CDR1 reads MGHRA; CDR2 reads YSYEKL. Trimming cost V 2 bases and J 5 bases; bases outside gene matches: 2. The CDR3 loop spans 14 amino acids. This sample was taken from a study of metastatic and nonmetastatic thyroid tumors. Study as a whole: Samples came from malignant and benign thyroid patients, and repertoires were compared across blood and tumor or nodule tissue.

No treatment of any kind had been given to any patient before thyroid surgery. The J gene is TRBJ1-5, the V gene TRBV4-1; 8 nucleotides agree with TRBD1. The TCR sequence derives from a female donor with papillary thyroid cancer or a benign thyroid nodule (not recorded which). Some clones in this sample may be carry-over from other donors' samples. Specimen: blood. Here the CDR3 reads CASSQSDRDQPQHF. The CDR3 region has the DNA TGCGCCAGCAGCCAATCGGACAGGGATCAGCCCCAGCATTTT.